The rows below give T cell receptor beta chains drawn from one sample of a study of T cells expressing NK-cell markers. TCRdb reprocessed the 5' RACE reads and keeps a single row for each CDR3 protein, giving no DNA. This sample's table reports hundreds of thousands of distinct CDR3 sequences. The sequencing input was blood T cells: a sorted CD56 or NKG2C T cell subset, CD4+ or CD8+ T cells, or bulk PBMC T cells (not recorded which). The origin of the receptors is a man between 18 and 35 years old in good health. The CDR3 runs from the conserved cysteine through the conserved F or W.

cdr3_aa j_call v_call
CATSRERGIGNQPQHF TRBJ1-5 TRBV15
CAIRGGITGELFF TRBJ2-2 TRBV6-2/TRBV6-3
CASSSGQSGSPLHF TRBJ1-6 TRBV5-6
CALMLGETQYF TRBJ2-5 TRBV30
CASSLGTSGNNYNEQFF TRBJ2-1 TRBV12-3/TRBV12-4
CSARVVGGVRSEQFF TRBJ2-1 TRBV20-1
CASSLATGGANTEAFF TRBJ1-1 TRBV5-1
CSVNSRVRYEQYF TRBJ2-7 TRBV20-1
CASSLAVVMDFRVF TRBJ2-1 TRBV12-3/TRBV12-4
CASSSGLAGGENTGELFF TRBJ2-2 TRBV5-1
CASSRTLAGGDNEQFF TRBJ2-1 TRBV6-1
CASSQESGRSPYNEQFF TRBJ2-1 TRBV3-1
CASSLSRQGLSIGELFF TRBJ2-2 TRBV7-9
CASSSRSVGAYNEQFF TRBJ2-1 TRBV7-3
CASSEDPGGTSYNEQFF TRBJ2-1 TRBV25-1
CATSTTGGSYEQYF TRBJ2-7 TRBV15
CATSRARSPESTQYF TRBJ2-5 TRBV15
CASSVTGEGGNTIYF TRBJ1-3 TRBV5-1
CASSVQTGGVSNQPQHF TRBJ1-5 TRBV12-3/TRBV12-4
CASSRGQYYEQYF TRBJ2-7 TRBV5-6
CASNLPGDNEQFF TRBJ2-1 TRBV6-6
CAISREGEQYF TRBJ2-7 TRBV10-3
CASSPRGSMNTGELFF TRBJ2-2 TRBV21-1
CSVEVGTSLETQYF TRBJ2-5 TRBV29-1
CSVEAHWDRIYTDTQYF TRBJ2-3 TRBV29-1
CASSTRDSPTDTQYF TRBJ2-3 TRBV19
CASRTRTRIGWGTGELFF TRBJ2-2 TRBV6-2/TRBV6-3
CSVVIIGGRLQFF TRBJ2-1 TRBV29-1
CAFHRGLGTEAFF TRBJ1-1 TRBV30
CASSEQEGVGGYTF TRBJ1-2 TRBV6-1
CASSLDGAAKNIQYF TRBJ2-4 TRBV5-6
CASSEALYRLAYNEQFF TRBJ2-1 TRBV2
CASSPGYEQFF TRBJ2-1 TRBV3-1
CSAEELSGLADTQYF TRBJ2-3 TRBV29-1
CASSLLVRQSSYNEQFF TRBJ2-1 TRBV7-8
CASKTGLVYEQFF TRBJ2-1 TRBV6-2/TRBV6-3
CASLTSGRIPETQYF TRBJ2-5 TRBV6-2/TRBV6-3
CAISAAGPEINEQFF TRBJ2-1 TRBV10-3
CASSVQGQSNQPQHF TRBJ1-5 TRBV7-9
CASSRSHRGKFTGELFF TRBJ2-2 TRBV7-2
CASSQEMGLAGKYNEQFF TRBJ2-1 TRBV4-3
CASSPGQGASEQYF TRBJ2-7 TRBV7-9
CASRIQHEAFF TRBJ1-1 TRBV6-6
CSARDRSNNQPQHF TRBJ1-5 TRBV20-1